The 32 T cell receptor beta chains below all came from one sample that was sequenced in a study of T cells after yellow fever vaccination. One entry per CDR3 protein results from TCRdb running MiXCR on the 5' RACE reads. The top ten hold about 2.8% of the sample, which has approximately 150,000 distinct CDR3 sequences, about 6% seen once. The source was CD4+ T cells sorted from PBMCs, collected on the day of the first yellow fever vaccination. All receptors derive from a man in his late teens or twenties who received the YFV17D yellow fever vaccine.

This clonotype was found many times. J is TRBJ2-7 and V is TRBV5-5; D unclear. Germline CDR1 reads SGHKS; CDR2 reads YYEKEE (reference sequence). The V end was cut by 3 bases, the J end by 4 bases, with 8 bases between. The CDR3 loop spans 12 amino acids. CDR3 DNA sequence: TGTGCCAGCAGCTCTTACGAGTACGAGCAGTACTTC. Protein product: CASSSYEYEQYF.

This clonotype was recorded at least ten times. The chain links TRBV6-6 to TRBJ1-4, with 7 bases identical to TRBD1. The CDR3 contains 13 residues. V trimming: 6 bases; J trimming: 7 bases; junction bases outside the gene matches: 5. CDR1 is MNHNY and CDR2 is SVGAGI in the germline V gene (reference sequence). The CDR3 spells CASSSGTVEKLFF. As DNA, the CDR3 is TGTGCCAGCAGCTCCGGGACAGTTGAAAAACTGTTTTTT.

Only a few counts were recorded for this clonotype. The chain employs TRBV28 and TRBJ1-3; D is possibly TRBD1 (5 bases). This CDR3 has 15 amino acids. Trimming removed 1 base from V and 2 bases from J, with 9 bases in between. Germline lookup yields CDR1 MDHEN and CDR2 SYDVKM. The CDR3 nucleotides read TGTGCCAGCAGTTTATTCGGGGGACCTGGAAACACCATATATTTT. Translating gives CASSLFGGPGNTIYF.

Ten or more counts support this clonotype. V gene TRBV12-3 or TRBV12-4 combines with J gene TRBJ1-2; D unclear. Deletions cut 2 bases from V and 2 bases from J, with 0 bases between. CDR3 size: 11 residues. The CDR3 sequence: CASSLNYGYTF. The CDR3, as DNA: TGTGCCAGCAGTTTAAACTATGGCTACACCTTC.

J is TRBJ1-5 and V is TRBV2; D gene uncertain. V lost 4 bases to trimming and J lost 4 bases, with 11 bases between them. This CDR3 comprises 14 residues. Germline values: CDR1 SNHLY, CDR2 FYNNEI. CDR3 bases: TGTGCCAGCAGTGGAACAAGACTAAATCAGCCCCAGCATTTT. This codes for CASSGTRLNQPQHF.

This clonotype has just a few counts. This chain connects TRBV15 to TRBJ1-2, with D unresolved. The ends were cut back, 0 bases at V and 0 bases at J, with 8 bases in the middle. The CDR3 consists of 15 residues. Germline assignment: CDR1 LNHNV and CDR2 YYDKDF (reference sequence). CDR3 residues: CATSRERSANYGYTF. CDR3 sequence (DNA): TGTGCCACCAGCAGAGAAAGGAGTGCTAACTATGGCTACACCTTC.

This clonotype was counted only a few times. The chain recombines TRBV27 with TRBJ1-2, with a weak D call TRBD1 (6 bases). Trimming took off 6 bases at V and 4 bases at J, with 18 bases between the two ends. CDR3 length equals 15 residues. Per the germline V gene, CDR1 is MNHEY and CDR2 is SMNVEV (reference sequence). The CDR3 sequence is CASRGGGGISYGYTF. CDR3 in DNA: TGTGCCAGCAGAGGGGGTGGGGGGATCTCCTATGGCTACACCTTC.

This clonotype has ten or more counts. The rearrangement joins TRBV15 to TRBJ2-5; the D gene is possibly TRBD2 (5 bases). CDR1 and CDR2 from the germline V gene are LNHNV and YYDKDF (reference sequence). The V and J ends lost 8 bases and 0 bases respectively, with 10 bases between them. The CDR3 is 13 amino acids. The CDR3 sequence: CATAKRDQETQYF. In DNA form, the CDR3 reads TGTGCCACCGCCAAGAGGGACCAAGAGACCCAGTACTTC. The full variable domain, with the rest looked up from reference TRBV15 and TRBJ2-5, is DAMVIQNPRYQVTQFGKPVTLSCSQTLNHNVMYWYQQKSSQAPKLLFHYYDKDFNNEADTPDNFQSRRPNTSFCFLDIRSPGLGDTAMYLCATAKRDQETQYFGPGTRLLVL.

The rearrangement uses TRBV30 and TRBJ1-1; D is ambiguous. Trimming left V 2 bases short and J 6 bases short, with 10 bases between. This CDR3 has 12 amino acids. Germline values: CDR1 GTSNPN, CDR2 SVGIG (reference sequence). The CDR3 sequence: CAWSWAGAEAFF. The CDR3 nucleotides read TGTGCCTGGAGTTGGGCAGGCGCTGAAGCTTTCTTT.

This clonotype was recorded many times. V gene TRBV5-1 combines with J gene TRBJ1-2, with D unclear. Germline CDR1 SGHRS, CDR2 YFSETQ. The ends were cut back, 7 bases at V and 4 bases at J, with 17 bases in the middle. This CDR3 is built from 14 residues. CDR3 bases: TGCGCCAGCCGACTCGGAGGCAGTGGCTATGGCTACACCTTC. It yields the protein CASRLGGSGYGYTF.

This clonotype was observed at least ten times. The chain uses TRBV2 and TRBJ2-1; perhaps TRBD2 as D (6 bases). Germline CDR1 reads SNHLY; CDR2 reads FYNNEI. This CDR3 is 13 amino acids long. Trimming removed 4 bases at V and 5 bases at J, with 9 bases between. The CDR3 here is CASSVSGNNEQFF. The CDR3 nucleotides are TGTGCCAGCAGTGTTAGCGGAAACAATGAGCAGTTCTTC.

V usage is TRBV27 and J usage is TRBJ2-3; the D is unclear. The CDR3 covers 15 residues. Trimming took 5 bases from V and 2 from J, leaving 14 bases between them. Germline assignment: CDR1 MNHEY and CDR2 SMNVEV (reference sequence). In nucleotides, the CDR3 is TGTGCCAGCAGTCTCCCTTGGGGTCACACAGATACGCAGTATTTT. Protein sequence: CASSLPWGHTDTQYF.

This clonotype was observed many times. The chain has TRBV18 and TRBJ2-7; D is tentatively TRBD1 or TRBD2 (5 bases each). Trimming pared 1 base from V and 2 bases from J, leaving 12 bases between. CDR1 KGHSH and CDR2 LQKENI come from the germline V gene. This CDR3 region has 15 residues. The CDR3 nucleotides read TGTGCCAGCTCACCACAGGGGACGGCTACCTACGAGCAGTACGTC. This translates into CASSPQGTATYEQYV.

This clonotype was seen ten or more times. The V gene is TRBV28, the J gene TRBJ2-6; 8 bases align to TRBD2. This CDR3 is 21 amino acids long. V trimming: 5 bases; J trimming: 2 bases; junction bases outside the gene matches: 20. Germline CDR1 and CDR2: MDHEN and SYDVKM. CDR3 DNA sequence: TGTGCCAGCAGTCCGCGGGGGGCGCTTTTCAAAGGCGCTCCTGGGGCCAACGTCCTGACTTTC. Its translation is CASSPRGALFKGAPGANVLTF.

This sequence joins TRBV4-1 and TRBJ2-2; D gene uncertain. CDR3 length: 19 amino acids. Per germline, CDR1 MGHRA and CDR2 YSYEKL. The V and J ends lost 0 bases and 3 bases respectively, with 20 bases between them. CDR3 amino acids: CASSQDFGPYPRHTGELFF. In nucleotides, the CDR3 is TGCGCCAGCAGCCAAGATTTTGGTCCGTACCCGAGGCACACCGGGGAGCTGTTTTTT.

CDR3 residues: CASSIDLRGGQETQYF. DNA of the CDR3: TGTGCCAGTAGTATAGATCTGAGGGGGGGCCAAGAGACCCAGTACTTC. The chain joins TRBV19 to TRBJ2-5; TRBD2 is a possible D gene (7 bases). V lost 0 bases to trimming and J lost 1 base, with 12 bases between them. The germline V gene has CDR1 LNHDA and CDR2 SQIVND (reference sequence). The CDR3 loop spans 16 amino acids. Using reference TRBV19 and TRBJ2-5 for the parts outside the CDR3, the full variable domain is DGGITQSPKYLFRKEGQNVTLSCEQNLNHDAMYWYRQDPGQGLRLIYYSQIVNDFQKGDIAEGYSVSREKKESFPLTVTSAQKNPTAFYLCASSIDLRGGQETQYFGPGTRLLVL.

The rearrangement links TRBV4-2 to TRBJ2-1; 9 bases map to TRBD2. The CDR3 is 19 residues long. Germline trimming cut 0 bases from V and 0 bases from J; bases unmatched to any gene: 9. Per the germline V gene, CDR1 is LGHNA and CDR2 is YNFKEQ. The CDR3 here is CASSQDGVAGVSSYNEQFF. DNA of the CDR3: TGTGCCAGCAGCCAAGATGGGGTAGCGGGGGTCAGCTCCTACAATGAGCAGTTCTTC.

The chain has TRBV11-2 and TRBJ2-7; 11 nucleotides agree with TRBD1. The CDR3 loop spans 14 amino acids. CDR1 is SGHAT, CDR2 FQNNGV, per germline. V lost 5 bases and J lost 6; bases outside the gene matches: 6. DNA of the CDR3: TGTGCCAGCAGCCGAGGACAGGGGGCGCGCGAGCAGTACGTC. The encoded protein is CASSRGQGAREQYV.

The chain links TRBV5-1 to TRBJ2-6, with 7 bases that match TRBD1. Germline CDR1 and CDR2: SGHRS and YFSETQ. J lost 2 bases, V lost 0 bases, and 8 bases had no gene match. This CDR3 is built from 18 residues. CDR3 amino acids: CASSLDTGAGPGANVLTF. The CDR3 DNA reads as TGCGCCAGCAGCTTGGATACAGGGGCAGGTCCTGGGGCCAACGTCCTGACTTTC.

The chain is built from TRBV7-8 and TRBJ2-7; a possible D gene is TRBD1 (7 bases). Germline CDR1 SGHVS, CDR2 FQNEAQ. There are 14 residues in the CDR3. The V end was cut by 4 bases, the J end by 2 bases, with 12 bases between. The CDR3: CASSSQGGPYEQYF. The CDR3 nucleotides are TGTGCCAGCAGCTCCCAGGGGGGACCCTACGAGCAGTACTTC.

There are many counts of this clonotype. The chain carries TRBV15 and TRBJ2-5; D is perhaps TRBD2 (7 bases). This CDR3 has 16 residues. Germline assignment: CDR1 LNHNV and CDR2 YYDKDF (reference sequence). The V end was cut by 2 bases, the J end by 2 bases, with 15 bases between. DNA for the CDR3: TGTGCCACCAGCAGAAGGGGCGGGGGCCATCAAGAGACCCAGTACTTC. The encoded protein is CATSRRGGGHQETQYF.

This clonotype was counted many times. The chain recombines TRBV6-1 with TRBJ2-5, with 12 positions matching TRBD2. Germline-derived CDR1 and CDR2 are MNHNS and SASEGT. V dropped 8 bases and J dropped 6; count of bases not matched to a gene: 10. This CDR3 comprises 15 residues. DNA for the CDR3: TGTGCCAGCTGGCCCTCCGGGACTAGCGGGCAGACCCAGTACTTC. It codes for CASWPSGTSGQTQYF.

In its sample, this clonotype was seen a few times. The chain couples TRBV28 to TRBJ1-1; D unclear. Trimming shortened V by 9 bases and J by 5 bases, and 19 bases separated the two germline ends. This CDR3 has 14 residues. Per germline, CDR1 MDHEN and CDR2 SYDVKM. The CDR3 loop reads CASVRGSPKTEAFF. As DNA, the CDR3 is TGTGCCAGTGTCCGGGGATCTCCTAAGACTGAAGCTTTCTTT.

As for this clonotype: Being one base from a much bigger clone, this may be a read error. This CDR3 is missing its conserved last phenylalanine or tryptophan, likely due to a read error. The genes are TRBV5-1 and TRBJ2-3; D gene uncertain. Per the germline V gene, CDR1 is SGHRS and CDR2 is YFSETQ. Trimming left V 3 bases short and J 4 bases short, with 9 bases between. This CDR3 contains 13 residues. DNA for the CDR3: TGCGCCAGCAGCTCCATCCTTGCAGATACGCAGTATCTT. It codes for CASSSILADTQYL.

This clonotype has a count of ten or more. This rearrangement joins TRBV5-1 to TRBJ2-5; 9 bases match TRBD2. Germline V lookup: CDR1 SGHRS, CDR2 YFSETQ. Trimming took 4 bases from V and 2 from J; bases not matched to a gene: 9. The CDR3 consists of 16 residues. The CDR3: CASSVGSGGIQETQYF. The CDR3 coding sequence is TGCGCCAGCAGCGTCGGTAGCGGGGGTATACAAGAGACCCAGTACTTC.

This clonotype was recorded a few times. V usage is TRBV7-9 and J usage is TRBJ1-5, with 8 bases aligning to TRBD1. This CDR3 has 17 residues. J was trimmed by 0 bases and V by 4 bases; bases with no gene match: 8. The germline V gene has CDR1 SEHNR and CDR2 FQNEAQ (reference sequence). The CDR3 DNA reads TGTGCCAGCAGCTCCGGACAGGGAGCGGATAGCAATCAGCCCCAGCATTTT. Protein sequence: CASSSGQGADSNQPQHF.

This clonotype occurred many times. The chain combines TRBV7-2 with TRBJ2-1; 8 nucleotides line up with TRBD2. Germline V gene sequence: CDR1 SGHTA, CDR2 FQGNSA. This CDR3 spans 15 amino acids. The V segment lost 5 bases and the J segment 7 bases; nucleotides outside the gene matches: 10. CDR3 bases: TGTGCCAGCAGCCTTAGGTTAGCGGGGAGTAATGAGCAGTTCTTC. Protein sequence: CASSLRLAGSNEQFF.

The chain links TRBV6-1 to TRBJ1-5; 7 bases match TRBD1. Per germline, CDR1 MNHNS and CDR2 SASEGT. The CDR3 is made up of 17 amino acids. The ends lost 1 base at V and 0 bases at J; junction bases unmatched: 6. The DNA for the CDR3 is TGTGCCAGCAGTGAAGAGGGGACAGATTATAGCAATCAGCCCCAGCATTTT. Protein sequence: CASSEEGTDYSNQPQHF.

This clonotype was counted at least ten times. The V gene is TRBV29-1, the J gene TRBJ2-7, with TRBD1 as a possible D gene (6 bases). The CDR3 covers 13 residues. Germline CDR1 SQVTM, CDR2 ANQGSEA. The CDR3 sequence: CRLDRFYPLEQYV. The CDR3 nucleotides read TGCAGGTTAGACAGGTTCTACCCCCTCGAGCAGTACGTC.

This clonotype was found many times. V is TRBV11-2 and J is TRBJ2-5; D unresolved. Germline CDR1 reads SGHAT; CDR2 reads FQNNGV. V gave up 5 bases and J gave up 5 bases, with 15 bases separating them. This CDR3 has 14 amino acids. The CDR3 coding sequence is TGTGCCAGCAGCCTTCGGACGGGTTCGGAGACCCAGTACTTC. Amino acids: CASSLRTGSETQYF.

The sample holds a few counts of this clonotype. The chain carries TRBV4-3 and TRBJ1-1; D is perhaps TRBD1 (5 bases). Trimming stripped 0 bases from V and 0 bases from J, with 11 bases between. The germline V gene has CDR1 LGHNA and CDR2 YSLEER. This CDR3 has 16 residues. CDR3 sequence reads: CASSQDEQDLNTEAFF. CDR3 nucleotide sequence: TGCGCCAGCAGCCAAGATGAACAGGATTTGAACACTGAAGCTTTCTTT.

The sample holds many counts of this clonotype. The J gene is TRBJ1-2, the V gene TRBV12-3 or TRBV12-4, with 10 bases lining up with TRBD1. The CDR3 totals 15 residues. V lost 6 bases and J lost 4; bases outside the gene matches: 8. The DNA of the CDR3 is TGTGCCAGCAGGTCGCCGGGACAGGGGAGCTATGGCTACACCTTC. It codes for CASRSPGQGSYGYTF.